The 3 T cell receptor beta chains presented below share a single source sample, sequenced in a study of cytomegalovirus exposure and HLA in healthy donors. The PCR had 60 Vbeta and 13 Jbeta primers. Some clones are missing from TCRdb's copy, which holds only in-frame ones; the method was immunoSEQ multiplex PCR. Among approximately 150,000 clones listed, 60% to 70% were seen once. The sequenced material came from PBMCs. The receptors were sampled from a woman in her sixties in good health and CMV-seropositive.

The chain is built from TRBV19 and TRBJ1-2, with D possibly TRBD1 on 5 matching bases. The germline V and J ends were trimmed by 5 bases and 4 bases, with 32 bases remaining between them. The CDR3 contains 20 residues. Germline CDR1 is LNHDA and CDR2 is SQIVND (reference sequence). CDR3 protein: CASSALKNRKSWEAGYGYTF. CDR3 DNA sequence: TGTGCCAGTAGTGCCCTAAAAAACAGGAAGTCTTGGGAAGCGGGCTATGGCTACACCTTC.

This clone was counted a few times. V gene TRBV15 combines with J gene TRBJ2-4; tentatively, D is TRBD2 (7 bases). The CDR3 extends over 14 amino acids. Looked up from germline, CDR1 is LNHNV and CDR2 is YYDKDF (reference sequence). Between the trimmed V and J ends, which lost 5 bases and 7 bases, there was a span of 15 bases. As DNA, the CDR3 is TGTGCCACCAGCCCACGGGGGGCAGGGAACATTCAGTACTTC. This gives the protein CATSPRGAGNIQYF.

The V call is TRBV9, the J call TRBJ2-1; TRBD2 matches 11 bases. V lost 4 bases and J lost 8; bases outside the gene matches: 8. The germline CDR1 and CDR2 sequences are SGDLS and YYNGEE. This CDR3 is 15 amino acids long. The CDR3 protein is CASSRTSGFGYEQFF. CDR3 in DNA: TGTGCCAGCAGCAGGACTAGCGGGTTTGGGTATGAGCAGTTCTTC.